Listed here are 15 T cell receptor beta chains from one sample, sequenced in a study of cytomegalovirus exposure and HLA in healthy donors. PCR used 60 Vbeta primers and 13 Jbeta primers. Profiling relied on immunoSEQ multiplex PCR, and the TCRdb table lists in-frame clones only, not all of them. The sample shows about 150,000 clones, about four fifths of them seen only once. What was sequenced was PBMCs. Source of these receptors: a man aged 50 or older in good health and CMV-seropositive.

Notes on this clone: The same CDR3 is also encoded by other DNA sequences in this sample. This sequence joins TRBV18 and TRBJ1-1; D is possibly TRBD1 (5 bases). V was trimmed by 0 bases and J by 4 bases, leaving 12 bases between them. This CDR3 is 15 amino acids long. Germline lookup yields CDR1 KGHSH and CDR2 LQKENI. CDR3 coding DNA: TGTGCCAGCTCACCACCGAGCAGGGCAGGCACTGAAGCTTTCTTT. Translation gives CASSPPSRAGTEAFF.

This chain joins TRBV5-1 and TRBJ2-1; D gene uncertain. Germline V CDR1 and CDR2: SGHRS, YFSETQ. The CDR3 length is 15 residues. The V end was cut by 3 bases, the J end by 4 bases, with 14 bases between. CDR3 loop: CASSSDSSLYNEQFF. The CDR3, as DNA: TGCGCCAGCAGCTCCGACTCGTCGCTATACAATGAGCAGTTCTTC. The variable domain in full, completed from reference TRBV5-1 and TRBJ2-1, reads KAGVTQTPRYLIKTRGQQVTLSCSPISGHRSVSWYQQTPGQGLQFLFEYFSETQRNKGNFPGRFSGRQFSNSRSEMNVSTLELGDSALYLCASSSDSSLYNEQFFGPGTRLTVL.

In its sample, this clone was seen a few times. V and J are TRBV28 and TRBJ2-5; no reliable D call. Germline V gives CDR1 MDHEN, CDR2 SYDVKM. The V and J ends lost 2 bases and 0 bases respectively, with 4 bases between them. The CDR3 totals 13 residues. CDR3 DNA: TGTGCCAGCAGTTTAGGCCACCAAGAGACCCAGTACTTC. Protein product: CASSLGHQETQYF.

The chain employs TRBV21-1 and TRBJ2-7; the table's TRBD1 call for D was not verified on the DNA. TRBV21-1 constitutes a pseudogene. The CDR3 runs 14 residues. The CDR3 DNA follows: TGTGCCAGCAGCCTACAGGGGGAGAGCGCAGAGCAGTACTTC. Residues: CASSLQGESAEQYF.

The chain uses TRBV19 and TRBJ2-5, with TRBD2 as a possible D gene (6 bases). The CDR3 sequence is 15 residues long. V gave up 1 base and J gave up 0 bases, with 9 bases separating them. Per germline, CDR1 LNHDA and CDR2 SQIVND (reference sequence). The CDR3 DNA follows: TGTGCCAGTAGTATAGGCGGGGCCTACCAAGAGACCCAGTACTTC. This sequence encodes CASSIGGAYQETQYF.

This sequence joins TRBV11-2 and TRBJ2-3, with TRBD2 matching 9 bases. Unmatched junction bases numbered 9, after V lost 5 bases and J lost 3 bases. Germline lookup yields CDR1 SGHAT and CDR2 FQNNGV. The CDR3 totals 16 residues. The CDR3: CASSPRRLAGTDTQYF. The CDR3 coding sequence is TGTGCCAGCAGCCCACGGCGGCTAGCGGGAACAGATACGCAGTATTTT.

V gene TRBV5-1 combines with J gene TRBJ2-7; D is undetermined. This CDR3 is 12 amino acids long. Trimming took 3 bases from V and 0 from J, leaving 4 bases between them. Per germline, CDR1 SGHRS and CDR2 YFSETQ. CDR3 nucleotide sequence: TGCGCCAGCAGCTCTAGCTCCTACGAGCAGTACTTC. Translating it yields CASSSSSYEQYF. Full variable domain (rest looked up from reference TRBV5-1 and TRBJ2-7): KAGVTQTPRYLIKTRGQQVTLSCSPISGHRSVSWYQQTPGQGLQFLFEYFSETQRNKGNFPGRFSGRQFSNSRSEMNVSTLELGDSALYLCASSSSSYEQYFGPGTRLTVT.

The V and J genes are TRBV25-1 and TRBJ2-2, with 7 bases lining up with TRBD1. Germline V CDR1 and CDR2: MGHDK, SYGVNS. The CDR3 length is 15 residues. V lost 3 bases to trimming and J lost 3 bases; unmatched junction nucleotides: 4. The CDR3 loop reads CASSEGQFDTGELFF. The DNA of the CDR3 is TGTGCCAGCAGTGAGGGACAGTTTGACACCGGGGAGCTGTTTTTT.

The CDR3 region is CASSLAGRSPLHF. The CDR3 DNA reads as TGCGCCAGCAGCTTGGCAGGGCGGTCACCCCTCCACTTT. The chain links TRBV5-1 to TRBJ1-6; perhaps TRBD1 as D (5 bases). Trimming stripped 0 bases from V and 10 bases from J, with 8 bases between. CDR1 SGHRS and CDR2 YFSETQ come from the germline V gene. This CDR3 spans 13 amino acids.

J is TRBJ2-5 and V is TRBV9; possible D gene TRBD1, 5 bases. V dropped 0 bases and J dropped 7 bases, with 13 bases sitting between them. Germline assignment: CDR1 SGDLS and CDR2 YYNGEE. This CDR3 contains 14 residues. As DNA, the CDR3 is TGTGCCAGCAGCGTAGATCCGGACAAGAGGACCCAGTACTTC. Residues: CASSVDPDKRTQYF.

This clone has more than one count but fewer than ten. The chain recombines TRBV7-9 with TRBJ2-1, with 9 bases fitting TRBD1. CDR3 length: 14 residues. Germline lookup yields CDR1 SEHNR and CDR2 FQNEAQ (reference sequence). V lost 3 bases to trimming and J lost 8 bases; unmatched junction nucleotides: 5. The CDR3 loop reads CASSLGDRADEQFF. CDR3 nucleotides: TGTGCCAGCAGCTTGGGGGACAGGGCCGATGAGCAGTTCTTC.

In DNA form, the CDR3 reads TGTGCCAGCAGCAAAAATCACGCCCCCCGGGACACCCGAGGGGACTATGGCTACACCTTC. Amino acids: CASSKNHAPRDTRGDYGYTF. The chain links TRBV21-1 to TRBJ1-2; TRBD1, the table's D call, was not compared with the DNA. TRBV21-1 has pseudogene status. The CDR3 totals 20 residues.

This rearrangement joins TRBV2 to TRBJ2-1; 8 nucleotides line up with TRBD1. J was trimmed by 4 bases and V by 1 base; bases with no gene match: 3. Germline CDR1 and CDR2: SNHLY and FYNNEI. This CDR3 has 15 amino acids. In nucleotides, the CDR3 is TGTGCCAGCAGTGAAGGGCAGGGGGCTTACAATGAGCAGTTCTTC. Its translation: CASSEGQGAYNEQFF.

J is TRBJ2-7 and V is TRBV5-8, with D possibly TRBD1 on 6 matching bases. The germline V and J ends were trimmed by 3 bases and 2 bases, with 15 bases remaining between them. Germline assignment: CDR1 SGHTS and CDR2 YDEGEE. The CDR3 covers 15 residues. The CDR3 nucleotides are TGTGCCAGCAGCTCGCAGGGGCTTCTGCCCTACGAGCAGTACTTC. This sequence encodes CASSSQGLLPYEQYF.

This chain joins TRBV2 and TRBJ2-5; possibly TRBD1 for D (6 bases). Trimming took 6 bases from V and 2 from J, leaving 10 bases between them. The length of the CDR3 is 13 residues. Germline CDR1 is SNHLY and CDR2 is FYNNEI. CDR3 in DNA: TGTGCCAGCAGCCCGCAGGGGCAAGAGACCCAGTACTTC. Amino acid sequence: CASSPQGQETQYF.